This section outlines one T cell receptor beta chain sequence together with its context. The antigen remains undetermined. These data come from a study of T cell responses to AZD1222 COVID-19 vaccine. TCRdb keeps only in-frame clones here, not all; method: immunoSEQ multiplex PCR. Found here are about 74,000 clones, 86% of them singletons; the top ten hold about 2.5%. Study results and caveats: The span of vaccine-associated CD4 TCRs extended across spike, with dominance at 160-218 and 743-854.

The CDR3 totals 14 residues. The V end lost 2 bases, the J end lost 4 bases, and 12 bases lay between the germline ends. Germline V lookup: CDR1 SGHRS, CDR2 YFSETQ. The clonotype was recovered from an adult in good health. J is TRBJ2-5 and V is TRBV5-1, with D perhaps matching TRBD1 or TRBD2 (5 bases each). This material consisted of peripheral blood, taken on day 0 of AZD1222 vaccination. CDR3 in amino acids: CASSFRDQRETQYF. The DNA of the CDR3 is TGCGCCAGCAGCTTCCGGGACCAAAGAGAGACCCAGTACTTC. Full variable domain (remainder filled in from reference TRBV5-1 and TRBJ2-5): KAGVTQTPRYLIKTRGQQVTLSCSPISGHRSVSWYQQTPGQGLQFLFEYFSETQRNKGNFPGRFSGRQFSNSRSEMNVSTLELGDSALYLCASSFRDQRETQYFGPGTRLLVL.